Listed below are T cell receptor beta chains from one sample, sequenced in a study of blood T cell repertoires in COVID-19. Generated by immunoSEQ multiplex PCR, the TCRdb table keeps only in-frame clones and is missing some. Of 140,000 to 150,000 clones listed, around three quarters were seen once; the top ten hold around a sixth. Material: peripheral blood. These receptors originate from a man aged 45-65 years with acute or convalescent COVID-19. Both conserved end residues are part of each CDR3.

V gene	CDR3 length	J gene	CDR3 protein
TRBV5-1	12	TRBJ1-2	CASSGADYGYTF
TRBV5-1	16	TRBJ1-3	CASSTQPNSSGNTIYF
TRBV6-5	14	TRBJ2-1	CASSEVAGGNEQFF
TRBV7-2	16	TRBJ2-1	CASSLVGTGGHNEQFF
TRBV5-4	12	TRBJ2-3	CASSSYTDTQYF
TRBV15	15	TRBJ1-3	CATSRDGGAGNTIYF
TRBV7-2	16	TRBJ2-5	CASSLVVRGGGETQYF
TRBV2	14	TRBJ1-6	CASSVLRPNSPLHF
TRBV11-2	14	TRBJ2-7	CASSDTRTSPEQYF
TRBV19	14	TRBJ2-3	CASSARTGTDTQYF
TRBV3-1/TRBV3-2	14	TRBJ2-1	CASSQRTSINEQFF
TRBV7-2	14	TRBJ2-7	CASSFNRGSYEQYF
TRBV2	17	TRBJ1-3	CASSENGRGPSGNTIYF
TRBV6-5	14	TRBJ2-2	CASSKRGGTGELFF
TRBV29-1	14	TRBJ1-5	CSVRDGDSNQPQHF
TRBV28	15	TRBJ1-3	CASSSQYRSGNTIYF
TRBV5-5	14	TRBJ2-1	CASSILIQGGEQFF
TRBV2	14	TRBJ2-7	CASSPGQGGYEQYF
TRBV7-6	16	TRBJ2-5	CASSLVVAGAQETQYF
TRBV7-7	17	TRBJ2-3	CASSLFPSGGVADTQYF
TRBV6-6	16	TRBJ1-5	CASSSRAGAGNQPQHF
TRBV5-6	13	TRBJ2-5	CASSLGQGETQYF
TRBV2	13	TRBJ2-3	CASSELPVVAQYF